The following is a T cell receptor (beta chain) sequence with its context. In the original workflow: Estimation of nucleated cell counts was performed using reference gene primer amplification. Sequencing was performed with immunoSEQ multiplex PCR; in TCRdb, only in-frame clones are kept and a portion is missing. From that table come the V and J calls and clone size; the DNA was used to work out D and trimming. The repertoire consists of 270,000 or so clones, with 81% occurring once and the leading ten covering about 2.9%. This sample stems from a study of blood T cell repertoires in COVID-19. The sequence came from a woman in her sixties or seventies with active or convalescent COVID-19. Sequencing was performed on peripheral blood.

CDR3: CAITRQGQANYGYTF. CDR3 DNA: TGTGCCATCACCAGACAGGGCCAAGCTAACTATGGCTACACCTTC. This rearrangement joins TRBV10-3 to TRBJ1-2, with 7 bases matching TRBD1. The V and J ends lost 7 bases and 0 bases, in that order; junction bases with no gene match: 8. The germline gives CDR1 ENHRY, CDR2 SYGVKD. CDR3 length: 15 residues.